These 5 T cell receptor beta chains share one sample of origin, sequenced in a study of blood T cell repertoires in COVID-19 (dated by TCRdb to 2020 to 2021). Library construction relied on the immunoSEQ multiplex PCR assay. What TCRdb holds here is the immuneACCESS table cut down to in-frame rearrangements. Part of the clones is not present; checked against another copy, under half of the missing clones reflect an unresolved V gene, and the others are unexplained. The sample has 120,000 to 150,000 clones on record, under 90% of them singletons. The ten largest clones capture around 1.6% of the sample. The material sequenced was PBMCs or T cells enriched from blood (not recorded which). The receptors were sampled from a woman aged 18-30 years who had been exposed to COVID-19.

V gene TRBV28 combines with J gene TRBJ2-7; 10 bases match TRBD2. The trim removed 6 bases at V and 2 bases at J, leaving 4 bases unmatched. CDR1 is MDHEN and CDR2 is SYDVKM in the germline V gene. This CDR3 is built from 14 residues. The CDR3 DNA follows: TGTGCCAGCAGCCCAGGGACTAGCGCCTACGAGCAGTACTTC. It specifies CASSPGTSAYEQYF.

The V and J genes are TRBV7-2 and TRBJ1-2, with 8 bases that match TRBD1. With V trimmed by 6 bases and J by 2 bases, 5 bases remained unmatched. The CDR3 has 14 residues. The V gene's germline CDR1 is SGHTA and CDR2 FQGNSA. The CDR3 protein is CASRPGGGNYGYTF. CDR3 DNA: TGTGCCAGCAGACCAGGGGGCGGAAACTATGGCTACACCTTC.

The chain uses TRBV7-2 and TRBJ1-1, with no clear D. CDR1 is SGHTA, CDR2 FQGNSA, per germline. This CDR3 comprises 13 residues. The V end lost 8 bases, the J end lost 2 bases, and 12 bases lay between the germline ends. CDR3 in amino acids: CASHKYKNTEAFF. The DNA of the CDR3 is TGTGCCAGCCATAAATACAAAAACACTGAAGCTTTCTTT.

This clone was detected only a few times. The chain joins TRBV6-5 to TRBJ1-1; 8 bases are shared with TRBD1. Unmatched junction bases numbered 6, after V lost 6 bases and J lost 6 bases. This CDR3 is built from 13 residues. CDR1 is MNHEY, CDR2 SVGAGI, per germline. The chain's CDR3 is CASRGTGGAEAFF. The DNA for the CDR3 is TGTGCCAGCAGGGGCACAGGGGGAGCTGAAGCTTTCTTT.

The chain recombines TRBV9 with TRBJ1-1, with 9 bases lining up with TRBD1. The CDR3 is 15 amino acids. V lost 3 bases to trimming and J lost 3 bases; unmatched junction nucleotides: 6. CDR1 and CDR2 (germline): SGDLS, YYNGEE. In DNA, the CDR3 is TGTGCCAGCAGCGCGACGGGACAGGGACACACTGAAGCTTTCTTT. Amino acids: CASSATGQGHTEAFF.